The 17 T cell receptor beta chains below come from one sample, sequenced in a study of response to subunit inactivated influenza vaccine. Using its own MiXCR run on the RT-PCR reads, TCRdb lists one record per CDR3 protein. This table holds around 500,000 distinct CDR3 sequences, 9.5% to 12% found once. The sequenced sample was PBMCs from blood, obtained more than 35 days after vaccination. These receptors all come from a man aged 45-65 years who received an inactivated influenza vaccine.

The V call is TRBV27, the J call TRBJ2-7; TRBD1 agrees at 8 bases. CDR1 MNHEY and CDR2 SMNVEV come from the germline V gene (reference sequence). Germline trimming cut 6 bases from V and 4 bases from J; bases unmatched to any gene: 8. There are 14 residues in the CDR3. The CDR3 nucleotides are TGTGCCAGCAGCTCACGAAGGGACAGGTACGAGCAGTACTTC. Amino acid sequence: CASSSRRDRYEQYF.

Many counts were recorded for this clonotype. The gene calls are TRBV28 and TRBJ2-7; no reliable D call. Germline loops: CDR1 MDHEN, CDR2 SYDVKM. The V gene lost 5 bases and the J gene lost 8 bases, with 22 bases spanning the gap. The CDR3 is made up of 15 amino acids. The CDR3 sequence: CASSPRMSYYDKQYF. CDR3 DNA sequence: TGTGCCAGCAGTCCGCGGATGAGTTACTACGATAAGCAGTACTTC.

This clonotype was detected a few times. V usage is TRBV5-1 and J usage is TRBJ2-7, with TRBD2 matching over 7 bases. The CDR3 spans 14 residues. Looked up from germline, CDR1 is SGHRS and CDR2 is YFSETQ. The junction had 4 bases not matched to a gene; V was cut back by 1 base and J by 3 bases. CDR3 DNA sequence: TGCGCCAGCAGCTTGACTAGCGACCGCTACGAGCAGTACTTC. The encoded protein is CASSLTSDRYEQYF.

This clonotype occurred a few times. The CDR3 loop is CASAAGGVNQPQHF. CDR3 sequence (DNA): TGTGCCAGCGCCGCGGGAGGGGTAAACCAGCCCCAGCATTTT. The J gene is TRBJ1-5, the V gene TRBV27, with a possible D match to TRBD1 (5 bases). The CDR3 has 14 residues. V dropped 8 bases and J dropped 7 bases, with 18 bases sitting between them. Per germline, CDR1 MNHEY and CDR2 SMNVEV (reference sequence).

This clonotype has a handful of counts. The rearrangement joins TRBV6-5 to TRBJ2-1, with 7 bases lining up with TRBD2. After removal of 2 bases from V and 10 bases from J, the junction contained 5 bases not matched to a gene. Germline CDR1 MNHEY, CDR2 SVGAGI. The length of the CDR3 is 13 residues. The CDR3 is CASSYTLLAEQFF. The CDR3 nucleotides read TGTGCCAGCAGTTACACTCTACTAGCGGAGCAGTTCTTC.

In its sample, this clonotype was seen a few times. The chain carries TRBV4-1 and TRBJ2-7, with 7 nucleotides matching TRBD2. Germline CDR1 reads MGHRA; CDR2 reads YSYEKL. V lost 4 bases to trimming and J lost 3 bases; unmatched junction nucleotides: 6. The CDR3 extends over 14 amino acids. The CDR3 DNA follows: TGCGCCAGCAGCCTAGGACTAGATTTCTACGAGCAGTACTTC. This gives the protein CASSLGLDFYEQYF.

V usage is TRBV10-1 and J usage is TRBJ2-3; D may be TRBD2 (5 bases). V was clipped by 7 bases and J by 2 bases, with 19 bases between them. CDR1 and CDR2 from the germline V gene are WNHNN and SYGVQD (reference sequence). The CDR3 covers 16 residues. CDR3 nucleotides: TGCGCCAGCAAAAAGCCACAGCGGCTGAACACAGATACGCAGTATTTT. Encoded protein: CASKKPQRLNTDTQYF.

This sequence joins TRBV12-3 or TRBV12-4 and TRBJ1-5, with unresolved D. The V end lost 0 bases, the J end lost 8 bases, and 5 bases lay between the germline ends. This CDR3 has 12 amino acids. CDR3 in amino acids: CASSLAIEPQHF. CDR3 sequence (DNA): TGTGCCAGCAGTTTAGCGATCGAGCCCCAGCATTTT.

There are many counts of this clonotype. The chain has TRBV29-1 and TRBJ2-7; D call uncertain. The length of the CDR3 is 11 residues. Germline V gene data show CDR1 as SQVTM and CDR2 as ANQGSEA. The CDR3 bases are TGCAGGGTAAGGTCTAGCTACGAGCAGTACTTC. Translating it yields CRVRSSYEQYF.

V is TRBV24-1 and J is TRBJ2-1, with D unclear. The germline V gene has CDR1 KGHDR and CDR2 SFDVKD. This CDR3 comprises 15 residues. V lost 1 base and J lost 7, with 13 bases in between. The CDR3: CATSDLRTPWNEQFF. Here the CDR3 DNA reads TGTGCCACCAGTGATTTACGGACCCCGTGGAATGAGCAGTTCTTC.

This clonotype was picked up a small number of times. This sequence joins TRBV28 and TRBJ2-1; D ambiguous. Between the trimmed V and J ends, which lost 3 bases and 6 bases, there was a span of 12 bases. Germline V gene sequence: CDR1 MDHEN, CDR2 SYDVKM. The CDR3 runs 14 residues. The CDR3 protein is CASSFLVTLNEQFF. DNA of the CDR3: TGTGCCAGCAGTTTTTTAGTCACCCTCAATGAGCAGTTCTTC.

This clonotype turned up a few times. The V and J genes are TRBV29-1 and TRBJ1-2; D gene unclear. The CDR3 contains 10 residues. CDR1 and CDR2 (germline): SQVTM, ANQGSEA. The V end lost 4 bases, the J end lost 6 bases, and 6 bases lay between the germline ends. CDR3 sequence: CSVGADGYTF. The DNA of the CDR3 is TGCAGCGTTGGGGCGGATGGCTACACCTTC. The full variable domain, completed using reference TRBV29-1 and TRBJ1-2, is SAVISQKPSRDICQRGTSLTIQCQVDSQVTMMFWYRQQPGQSLTLIATANQGSEATYESGFVIDKFPISRPNLTFSTLTVSNMSPEDSSIYLCSVGADGYTFGSGTRLTVV.

This clonotype has only a few counts. CDR3 region: CASSRQGRYQETQYF. The CDR3 DNA reads as TGTGCCAGCTCACGACAGGGAAGGTACCAAGAGACCCAGTACTTC. J is TRBJ2-5 and V is TRBV18; 7 bases are a match to TRBD1. CDR1 KGHSH and CDR2 LQKENI come from the germline V gene. V dropped 4 bases and J dropped 0; count of bases not matched to a gene: 5. The CDR3 is made up of 15 amino acids.

The chain has TRBV12-3 or TRBV12-4 and TRBJ2-5; TRBD2 aligns across 14 bases. J gave up 5 bases and V 4 bases, and 3 bases lay outside the gene matches. The CDR3 length is 15 residues. CDR3 loop: CASSSGLAGAETQYF. The DNA for the CDR3 is TGTGCCAGCAGTTCGGGACTAGCGGGGGCTGAGACCCAGTACTTC.

Comments on this clonotype: A read error may explain this, as a much larger clone is one base away. The chain carries TRBV12-3 or TRBV12-4 and TRBJ2-7; possibly TRBD2 for D (5 bases). Deletions cut 6 bases from V and 1 base from J, with 16 bases between. This CDR3 region has 15 residues. The CDR3 reads CASRSPRVSSYEQYF. Here the CDR3 DNA reads TGTGCCAGCAGGTCTCCGAGGGTCTCATCCTACGAGCAGTACTTC.

This clonotype was seen ten or more times. J is TRBJ2-1 and V is TRBV29-1, with 7 bases identical to TRBD2. Looked up from germline, CDR1 is SQVTM and CDR2 is ANQGSEA. Losses at the gene ends were 6 bases for V and 7 bases for J; bases not matched to a gene: 9. This CDR3 comprises 13 residues. CDR3 in amino acids: CSVGGKFGNEQFF. CDR3 in DNA: TGCAGCGTCGGGGGGAAATTCGGGAATGAGCAGTTCTTC.

This chain joins TRBV20-1 and TRBJ2-3; TRBD2 matches at 7 bases. This CDR3 region has 15 residues. Germline CDR1 reads DFQATT; CDR2 reads SNEGSKA (reference sequence). Trimming removed 6 bases from V and 3 bases from J; junction bases left unmatched: 12. CDR3 protein: CSATAGLDLTDTQYF. DNA of the CDR3: TGCAGTGCCACAGCGGGACTGGATTTAACAGATACGCAGTATTTT.